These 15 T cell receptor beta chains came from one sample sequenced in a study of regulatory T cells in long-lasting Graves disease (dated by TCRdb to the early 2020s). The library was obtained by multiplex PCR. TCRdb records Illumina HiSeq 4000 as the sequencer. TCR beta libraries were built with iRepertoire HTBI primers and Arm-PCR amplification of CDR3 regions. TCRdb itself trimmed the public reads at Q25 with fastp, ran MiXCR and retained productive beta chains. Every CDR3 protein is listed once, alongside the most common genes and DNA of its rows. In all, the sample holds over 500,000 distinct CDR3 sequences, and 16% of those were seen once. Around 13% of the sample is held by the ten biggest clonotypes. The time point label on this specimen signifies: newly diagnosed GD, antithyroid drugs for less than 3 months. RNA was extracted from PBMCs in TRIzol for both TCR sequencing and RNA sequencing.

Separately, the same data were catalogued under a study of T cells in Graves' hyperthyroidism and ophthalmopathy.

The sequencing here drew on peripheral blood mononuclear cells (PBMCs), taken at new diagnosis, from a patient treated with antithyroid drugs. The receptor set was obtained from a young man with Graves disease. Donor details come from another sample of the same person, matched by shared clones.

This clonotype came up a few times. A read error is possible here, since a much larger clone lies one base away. CDR3 loop: CASSPGRYYGYTF. The CDR3 nucleotides read TGTGCCAGCAGCCCGGGACGGTACTATGGCTACACCTTC. The genes are TRBV27 and TRBJ1-2; a weak D match, TRBD1 (5 bases). The ends were cut back, 6 bases at V and 3 bases at J, with 11 bases in the middle. Germline values: CDR1 MNHEY, CDR2 SMNVEV (reference sequence). CDR3 length equals 13 residues.

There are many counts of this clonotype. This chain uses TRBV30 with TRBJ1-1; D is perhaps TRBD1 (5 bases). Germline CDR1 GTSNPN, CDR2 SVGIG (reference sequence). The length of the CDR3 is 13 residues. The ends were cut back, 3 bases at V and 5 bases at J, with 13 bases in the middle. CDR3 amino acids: CAWRKRGGTEAFF. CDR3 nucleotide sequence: TGTGCCTGGAGGAAGAGGGGAGGGACTGAAGCTTTCTTT.

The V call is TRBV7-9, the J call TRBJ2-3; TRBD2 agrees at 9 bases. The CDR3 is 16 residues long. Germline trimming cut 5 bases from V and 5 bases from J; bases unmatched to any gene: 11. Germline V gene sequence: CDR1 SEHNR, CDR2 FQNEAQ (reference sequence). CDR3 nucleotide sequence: TGTGCCAGCAGCCCTCCGGGCGGGAGGGCGGGAGATACGCAGTATTTT. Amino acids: CASSPPGGRAGDTQYF.

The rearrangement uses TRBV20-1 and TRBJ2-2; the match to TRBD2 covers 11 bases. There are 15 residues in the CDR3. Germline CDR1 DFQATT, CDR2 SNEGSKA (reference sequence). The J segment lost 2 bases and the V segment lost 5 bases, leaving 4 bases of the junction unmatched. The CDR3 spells CSAVLAGENTGELFF. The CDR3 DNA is TGCAGTGCTGTACTAGCGGGGGAAAACACCGGGGAGCTGTTTTTT.

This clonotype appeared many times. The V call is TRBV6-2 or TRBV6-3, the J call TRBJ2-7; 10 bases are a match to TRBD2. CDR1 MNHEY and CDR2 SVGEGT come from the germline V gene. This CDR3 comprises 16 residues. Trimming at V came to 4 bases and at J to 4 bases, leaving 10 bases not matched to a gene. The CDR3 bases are TGTGCCAGCAGTTCGATAAGGACTAGCGGAGCTTACGAGCAGTACTTC. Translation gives CASSSIRTSGAYEQYF.

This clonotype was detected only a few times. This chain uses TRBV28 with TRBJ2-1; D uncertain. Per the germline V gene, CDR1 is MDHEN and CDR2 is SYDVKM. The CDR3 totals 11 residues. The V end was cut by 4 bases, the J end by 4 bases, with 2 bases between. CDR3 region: CASSWYNEQFF. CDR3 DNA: TGTGCCAGCAGTTGGTACAATGAGCAGTTCTTC.

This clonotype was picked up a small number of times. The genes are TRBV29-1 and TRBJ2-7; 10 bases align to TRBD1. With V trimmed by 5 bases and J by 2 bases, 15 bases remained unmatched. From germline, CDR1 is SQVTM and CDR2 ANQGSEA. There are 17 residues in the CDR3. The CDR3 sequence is CSVTAPPGQGTTYEQYF. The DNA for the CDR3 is TGCAGCGTTACCGCCCCTCCGGGACAGGGGACTACCTACGAGCAGTACTTC.

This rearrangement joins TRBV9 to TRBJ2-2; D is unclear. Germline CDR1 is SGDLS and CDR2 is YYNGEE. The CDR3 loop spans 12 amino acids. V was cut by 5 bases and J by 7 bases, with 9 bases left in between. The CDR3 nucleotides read TGTGCCAGCAGTCCTGGTCGCGGGGAGCTGTTTTTT. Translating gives CASSPGRGELFF.

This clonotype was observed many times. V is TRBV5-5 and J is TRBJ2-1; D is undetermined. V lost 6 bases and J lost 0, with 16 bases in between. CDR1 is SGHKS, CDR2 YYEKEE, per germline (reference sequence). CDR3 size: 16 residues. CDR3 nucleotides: TGTGCCAGCACAGCCGGCGGTGCCAGCTCCTACAATGAGCAGTTCTTC. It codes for CASTAGGASSYNEQFF. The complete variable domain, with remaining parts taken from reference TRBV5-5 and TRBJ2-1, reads DAGVTQSPTHLIKTRGQQVTLRCSPISGHKSVSWYQQVLGQGPQFIFQYYEKEERGRGNFPDRFSARQFPNYSSELNVNALLLGDSALYLCASTAGGASSYNEQFFGPGTRLTVL.

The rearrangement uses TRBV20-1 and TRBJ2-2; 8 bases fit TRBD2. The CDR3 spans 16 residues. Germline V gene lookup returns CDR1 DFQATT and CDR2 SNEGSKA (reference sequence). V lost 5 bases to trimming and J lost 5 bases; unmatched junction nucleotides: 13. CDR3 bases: TGCAGTGCTCCCGAGTCCGGGACTAGAGTGACCGGGGAGCTGTTTTTT. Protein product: CSAPESGTRVTGELFF.

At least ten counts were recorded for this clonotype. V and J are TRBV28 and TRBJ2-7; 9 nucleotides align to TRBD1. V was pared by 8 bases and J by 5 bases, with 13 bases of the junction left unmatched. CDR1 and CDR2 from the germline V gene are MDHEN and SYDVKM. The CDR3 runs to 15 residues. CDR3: CASDDPSQGANEQYF. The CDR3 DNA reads TGTGCCAGCGACGACCCCTCACAGGGGGCCAACGAGCAGTACTTC.

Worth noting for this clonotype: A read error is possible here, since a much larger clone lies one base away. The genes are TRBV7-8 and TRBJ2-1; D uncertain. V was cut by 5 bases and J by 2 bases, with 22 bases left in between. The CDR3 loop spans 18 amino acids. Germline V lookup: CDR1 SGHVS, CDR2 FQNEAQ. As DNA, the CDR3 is TGTGCCAGCAGCCTACATACCCGTAAGGGCTTAACCTACAATGAGCAGTTCTTC. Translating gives CASSLHTRKGLTYNEQFF.

The chain's CDR3 is CASSPWVGPSYEQYF. In DNA form, the CDR3 reads TGTGCCAGCAGCCCCTGGGTAGGCCCATCCTACGAGCAGTACTTC. The chain joins TRBV5-6 to TRBJ2-7; D is unclear. V shed 4 bases and J shed 1 base, with 15 bases lying between them. This CDR3 contains 15 residues. Germline V gives CDR1 SGHDT, CDR2 YYEEEE.

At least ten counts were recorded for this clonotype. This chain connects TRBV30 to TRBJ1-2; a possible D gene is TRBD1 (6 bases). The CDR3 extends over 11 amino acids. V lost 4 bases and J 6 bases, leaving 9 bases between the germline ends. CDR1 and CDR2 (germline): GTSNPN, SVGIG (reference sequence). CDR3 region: CAWITGHGYTF. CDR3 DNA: TGTGCCTGGATCACAGGGCATGGCTACACCTTC.

CDR3 protein: CASSPGQGADEQFF. The CDR3 DNA follows: TGTGCCAGCAGCCCGGGACAGGGGGCTGATGAGCAGTTCTTC. V gene TRBV5-6 combines with J gene TRBJ2-1, with 12 bases that match TRBD1. Trimming took 4 bases from V and 8 from J; bases not matched to a gene: 4. CDR1 SGHDT and CDR2 YYEEEE come from the germline V gene. CDR3 length equals 14 residues.